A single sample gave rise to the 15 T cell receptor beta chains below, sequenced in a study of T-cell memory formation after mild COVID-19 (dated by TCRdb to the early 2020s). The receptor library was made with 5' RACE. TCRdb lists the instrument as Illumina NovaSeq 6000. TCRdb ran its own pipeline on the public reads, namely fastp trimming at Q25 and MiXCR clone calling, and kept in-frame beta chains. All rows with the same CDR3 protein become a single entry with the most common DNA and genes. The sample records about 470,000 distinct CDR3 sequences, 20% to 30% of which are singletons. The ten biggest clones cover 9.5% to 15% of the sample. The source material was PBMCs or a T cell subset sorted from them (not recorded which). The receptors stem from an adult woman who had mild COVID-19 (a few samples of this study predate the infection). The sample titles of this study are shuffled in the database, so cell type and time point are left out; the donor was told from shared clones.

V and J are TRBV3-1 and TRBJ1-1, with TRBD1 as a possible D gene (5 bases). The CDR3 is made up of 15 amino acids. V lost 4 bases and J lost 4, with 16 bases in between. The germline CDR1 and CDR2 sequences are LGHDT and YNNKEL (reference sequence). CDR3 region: CASSRRQTLGTEAFF. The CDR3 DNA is TGTGCCAGCAGCCGCAGACAGACTTTGGGCACTGAAGCTTTCTTT.

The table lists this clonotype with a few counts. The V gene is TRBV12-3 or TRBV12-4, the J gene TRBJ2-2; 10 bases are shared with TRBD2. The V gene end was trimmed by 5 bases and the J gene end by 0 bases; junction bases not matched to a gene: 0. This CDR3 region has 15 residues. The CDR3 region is CASSGTSANTGELFF. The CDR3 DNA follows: TGTGCCAGCAGTGGGACTAGCGCGAACACCGGGGAGCTGTTTTTT.

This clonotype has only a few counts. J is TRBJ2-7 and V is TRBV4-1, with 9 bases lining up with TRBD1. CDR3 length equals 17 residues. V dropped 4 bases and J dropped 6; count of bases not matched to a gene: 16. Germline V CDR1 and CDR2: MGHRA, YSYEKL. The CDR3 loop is CASSLEGPGQGSGEQYF. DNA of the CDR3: TGCGCCAGCAGCCTAGAGGGACCGGGACAGGGTTCTGGCGAGCAGTACTTC.

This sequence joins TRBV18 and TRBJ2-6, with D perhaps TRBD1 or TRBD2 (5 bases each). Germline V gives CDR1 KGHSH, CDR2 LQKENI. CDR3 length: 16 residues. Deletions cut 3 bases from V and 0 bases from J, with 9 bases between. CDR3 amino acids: CASSPGRASGANVLTF. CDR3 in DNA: TGTGCCAGCTCACCGGGGCGGGCCTCTGGGGCCAACGTCCTGACTTTC.

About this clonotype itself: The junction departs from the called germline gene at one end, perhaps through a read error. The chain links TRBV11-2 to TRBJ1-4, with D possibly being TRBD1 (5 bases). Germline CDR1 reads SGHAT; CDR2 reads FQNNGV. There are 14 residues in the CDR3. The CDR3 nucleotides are TGTGCCAGCAAGAACAGGAAAGCCAATGGAAAACTGTTTTTT. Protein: CASKNRKANGKLFF.

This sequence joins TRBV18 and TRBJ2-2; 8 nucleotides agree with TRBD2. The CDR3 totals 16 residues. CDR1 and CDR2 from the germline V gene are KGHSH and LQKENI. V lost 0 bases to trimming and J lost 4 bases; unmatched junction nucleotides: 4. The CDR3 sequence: CASSPPGLEGTGELFF. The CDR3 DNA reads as TGTGCCAGCTCACCACCGGGACTAGAGGGCACCGGGGAGCTGTTTTTT.

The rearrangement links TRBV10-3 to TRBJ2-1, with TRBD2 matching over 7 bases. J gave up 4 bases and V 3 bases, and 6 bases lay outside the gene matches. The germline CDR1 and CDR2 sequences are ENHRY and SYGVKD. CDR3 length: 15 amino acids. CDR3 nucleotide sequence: TGTGCCATCAGTGACAGGGACTATCGTTACAATGAGCAGTTCTTC. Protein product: CAISDRDYRYNEQFF.

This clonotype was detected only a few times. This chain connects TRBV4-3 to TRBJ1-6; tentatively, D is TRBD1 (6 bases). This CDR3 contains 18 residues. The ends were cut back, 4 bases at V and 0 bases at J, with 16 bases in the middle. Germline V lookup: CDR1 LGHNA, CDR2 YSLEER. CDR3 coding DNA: TGCGCCAGCAGCCCAGGGGACCAGGGTAGCTCCTATAATTCACCCCTCCACTTT. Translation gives CASSPGDQGSSYNSPLHF.

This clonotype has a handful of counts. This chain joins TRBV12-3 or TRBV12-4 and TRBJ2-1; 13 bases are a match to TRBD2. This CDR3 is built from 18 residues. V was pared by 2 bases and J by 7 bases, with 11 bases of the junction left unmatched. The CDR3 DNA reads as TGTGCCAGCAGTTTACCCCAACTAGCGGGAGGGGAGGGGAATGAGCAGTTCTTC. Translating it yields CASSLPQLAGGEGNEQFF.

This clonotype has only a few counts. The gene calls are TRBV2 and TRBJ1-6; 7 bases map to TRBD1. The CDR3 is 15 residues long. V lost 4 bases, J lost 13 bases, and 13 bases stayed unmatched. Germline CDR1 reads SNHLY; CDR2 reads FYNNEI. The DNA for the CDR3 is TGTGCCAGCAGTGGGCTGGGACAGACTAAATCTCCCCTCCACTTT. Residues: CASSGLGQTKSPLHF.

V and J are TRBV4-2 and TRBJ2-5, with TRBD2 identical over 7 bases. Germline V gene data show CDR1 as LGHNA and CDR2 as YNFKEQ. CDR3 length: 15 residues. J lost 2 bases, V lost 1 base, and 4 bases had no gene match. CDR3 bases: TGTGCCAGCAGCCAAGGGACTAGAGGGCAAGAGACCCAGTACTTC. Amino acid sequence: CASSQGTRGQETQYF.

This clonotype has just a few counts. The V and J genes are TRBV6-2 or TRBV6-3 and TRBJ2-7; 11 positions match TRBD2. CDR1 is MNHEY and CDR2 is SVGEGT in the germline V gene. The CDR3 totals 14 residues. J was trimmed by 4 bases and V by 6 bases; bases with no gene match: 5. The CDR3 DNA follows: TGTGCCAGCAGATTAGCGGGAGGGCCGTACGAGCAGTACTTC. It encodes CASRLAGGPYEQYF.

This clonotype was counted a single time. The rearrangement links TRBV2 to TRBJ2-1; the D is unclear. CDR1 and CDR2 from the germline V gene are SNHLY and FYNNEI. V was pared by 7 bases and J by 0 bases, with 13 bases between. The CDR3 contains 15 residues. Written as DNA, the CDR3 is TGTGCCAGCATACCCTCGAGGAGCTCCTACAATGAGCAGTTCTTC. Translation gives CASIPSRSSYNEQFF. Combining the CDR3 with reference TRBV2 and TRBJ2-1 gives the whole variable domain EPEVTQTPSHQVTQMGQEVILRCVPISNHLYFYWYRQILGQKVEFLVSFYNNEISEKSEIFDDQFSVERPDGSNFTLKIRSTKLEDSAMYFCASIPSRSSYNEQFFGPGTRLTVL.

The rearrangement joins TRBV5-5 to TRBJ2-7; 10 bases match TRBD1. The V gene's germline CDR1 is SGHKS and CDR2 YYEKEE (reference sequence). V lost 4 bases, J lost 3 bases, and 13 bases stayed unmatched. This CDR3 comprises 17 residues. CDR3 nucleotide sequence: TGTGCCAGCAGCCCCACGGAGGGGGGGACAGGGGTCTACGAGCAGTACTTC. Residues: CASSPTEGGTGVYEQYF.

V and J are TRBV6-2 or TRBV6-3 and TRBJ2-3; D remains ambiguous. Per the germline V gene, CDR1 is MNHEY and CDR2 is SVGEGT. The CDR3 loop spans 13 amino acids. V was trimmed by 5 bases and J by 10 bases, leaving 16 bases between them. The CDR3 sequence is CASSTVAAGSQYF. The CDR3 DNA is TGTGCCAGCAGTACGGTCGCCGCCGGGTCGCAGTATTTT.